What follows are 25 T cell receptor beta chains derived from one specimen sequenced in a study of blood T cells in healthy people across ages. Combining a sample-barcoded 5' primer with a J-beta primer mix, a second PCR ran for roughly 7 to 11 cycles. MiXCR, run by TCRdb on the 5' RACE reads, gives a single entry per CDR3 protein. The data show a few hundred thousand distinct CDR3 sequences, about 52% seen once. The source material was blood. Source of these receptors: a man aged 55 to 70 in good health.

This clonotype was seen repeatedly, ten times or more. The chain has TRBV11-2 and TRBJ2-5; 10 bases agree with TRBD1. Germline V gives CDR1 SGHAT, CDR2 FQNNGV. The ends lost 5 bases at V and 4 bases at J; junction bases unmatched: 7. CDR3 length equals 15 residues. CDR3 DNA sequence: TGTGCCAGCAGCGTGGGACAGGGGAAAGGAGAGACCCAGTACTTC. It encodes CASSVGQGKGETQYF.

This clonotype was recorded a few times. The chain is built from TRBV12-3 or TRBV12-4 and TRBJ2-3; a weak D match, TRBD2 (7 bases). The CDR3 length is 14 residues. Between the trimmed V and J ends, which lost 8 bases and 3 bases, there was a span of 15 bases. The DNA of the CDR3 is TGTGCCAGCTTAAAGGGGGGGCGGACAGATACGCAGTATTTT. Translation: CASLKGGRTDTQYF.

V is TRBV7-9 and J is TRBJ2-7; D is possibly TRBD2 (5 bases). The germline CDR1 and CDR2 sequences are SEHNR and FQNEAQ (reference sequence). V was pared by 5 bases and J by 1 base, with 15 bases between. The CDR3 consists of 15 residues. CDR3 sequence: CASSPDPGLSYEQYF. CDR3 coding DNA: TGTGCCAGCAGCCCCGACCCGGGGTTGTCCTACGAGCAGTACTTC.

The V call is TRBV27, the J call TRBJ1-6; D ambiguous. Germline V lookup: CDR1 MNHEY, CDR2 SMNVEV (reference sequence). The length of the CDR3 is 12 residues. The V end was cut by 3 bases, the J end by 9 bases, with 6 bases between. The DNA for the CDR3 is TGTGCCAGCAGTTTTTTCGCTTCACCCCTCCACTTT. Protein: CASSFFASPLHF.

This clonotype was seen only a few times. This may arise from a read error, as a much more abundant clone is one base away. The chain combines TRBV24-1 with TRBJ2-5; D is unresolved. In germline, CDR1 is KGHDR, CDR2 SFDVKD. With 0 bases removed from V and 2 bases from J, the gap between germline ends came to 12 bases. The CDR3 extends over 16 amino acids. For the CDR3, the DNA is TGTGCCACCAGTGATTTGCAATGCGGCGGACAAGAGACCCAGTACTTC. Translating it yields CATSDLQCGGQETQYF.

In this sample, this clonotype turned up many times. This sequence joins TRBV29-1 and TRBJ1-1; TRBD1 might be the D (5 bases). The CDR3 runs to 13 residues. V shed 4 bases and J shed 4 bases, with 13 bases lying between them. Germline V CDR1 and CDR2: SQVTM, ANQGSEA. Here the CDR3 reads CSVGQGRGTEAFF. The CDR3 DNA reads as TGCAGCGTTGGCCAGGGACGGGGCACTGAAGCTTTCTTT.

The V call is TRBV6-2 or TRBV6-3, the J call TRBJ2-1, with 12 bases aligning to TRBD2. The V and J ends lost 10 bases and 6 bases, in that order; junction bases with no gene match: 4. Per the germline V gene, CDR1 is MNHEY and CDR2 is SVGEGT. There are 13 residues in the CDR3. For the CDR3, the DNA is TGTGCCACGAAACTAGCGGGAGGCAATGAGCAGTTCTTC. Protein product: CATKLAGGNEQFF.

This clonotype was seen only a few times. This chain links TRBV6-1 with TRBJ2-4, with D perhaps assigned TRBD1 or TRBD2 (7 bases each). The germline V gene has CDR1 MNHNS and CDR2 SASEGT. The CDR3 is 17 residues long. Trimming removed 10 bases at V and 0 bases at J, with 22 bases between. CDR3 sequence reads: CATWPRGGTLAKNIQYF. CDR3 DNA: TGTGCCACCTGGCCCAGGGGGGGGACCCTAGCCAAAAACATTCAGTACTTC.

This sequence joins TRBV5-5 and TRBJ2-1; D is perhaps TRBD1 (6 bases). This CDR3 has 15 amino acids. Germline V gives CDR1 SGHKS, CDR2 YYEKEE (reference sequence). V was clipped by 4 bases and J by 0 bases, with 11 bases between them. CDR3 residues: CASSLDRNSYNEQFF. The CDR3 DNA reads as TGTGCCAGCAGCCTAGACAGGAACTCCTACAATGAGCAGTTCTTC.

This clonotype has a handful of counts. This chain links TRBV6-2 or TRBV6-3 with TRBJ2-4, with D tentatively TRBD1 (5 bases). The end of the DNA fits TRBJ2-7 better, so the J call may be wrong. The CDR3 is made up of 11 amino acids. The germline CDR1 and CDR2 sequences are MNHEY and SVGEGT. The CDR3 DNA is TGTGCCAGCAAGGACACCTACGAGCAGTACTTC. It translates to CASKDTYEQYF.

The J gene is TRBJ2-1, the V gene TRBV15; D is ambiguous. CDR1 and CDR2 from the germline V gene are LNHNV and YYDKDF (reference sequence). The CDR3 length is 12 residues. V lost 2 bases and J lost 6, with 5 bases in between. CDR3 coding DNA: TGTGCCACCAGCAGACCCTTCAATGAGCAGTTCTTC. Its translation is CATSRPFNEQFF.

This clonotype has only one observation. This rearrangement joins TRBV28 to TRBJ2-5; D ambiguous. Per germline, CDR1 MDHEN and CDR2 SYDVKM. Trimming removed 5 bases from V and 10 bases from J, with 14 bases in between. This CDR3 is built from 12 residues. CDR3 DNA sequence: TGTGCCAGCAGTCCAGGCGTCCGTAACCAGTACTTC. Residues: CASSPGVRNQYF.

The V call is TRBV7-9, the J call TRBJ1-3; TRBD1 is a possible D gene (5 bases). Looked up from germline, CDR1 is SEHNR and CDR2 is FQNEAQ (reference sequence). The CDR3 has 14 amino acids. The V and J ends lost 1 base and 7 bases respectively, with 11 bases between them. Here the CDR3 DNA reads TGTGCCAGCAGCTTAGTACGCTCAGGGAACACCATATATTTT. Translating gives CASSLVRSGNTIYF.

The V call is TRBV11-2, the J call TRBJ1-1, with TRBD1 matching over 9 bases. Trimming took 5 bases from V and 1 from J; bases not matched to a gene: 5. CDR3 length: 15 amino acids. Germline V gene data show CDR1 as SGHAT and CDR2 as FQNNGV. CDR3 sequence reads: CASSRAGQGNTEAFF. As DNA, the CDR3 is TGTGCCAGCAGCCGCGCGGGACAGGGGAACACTGAAGCTTTCTTT. The full variable domain, completed using reference TRBV11-2 and TRBJ1-1, is EAGVAQSPRYKIIEKRQSVAFWCNPISGHATLYWYQQILGQGPKLLIQFQNNGVVDDSQLPKDRFSAERLKGVDSTLKIQPAKLEDSAVYLCASSRAGQGNTEAFFGQGTRLTVV.

This sequence joins TRBV5-1 and TRBJ2-1; 7 positions agree with TRBD2. Germline lookup yields CDR1 SGHRS and CDR2 YFSETQ. The CDR3 is 15 residues long. The junction had 6 bases not matched to a gene; V was cut back by 1 base and J by 5 bases. The CDR3 region has the DNA TGCGCCAGCAGCTTGCGGGGGGAGGGGAACAATGAGCAGTTCTTC. It translates to CASSLRGEGNNEQFF.

Only a few counts were recorded for this clonotype. The rearrangement uses TRBV4-2 and TRBJ2-3, with 10 bases that match TRBD2. V shed 4 bases and J 2 bases; nucleotides not matched to a gene: 9. Germline CDR1 LGHNA, CDR2 YNFKEQ. The CDR3 spans 17 residues. The chain's CDR3 is CASSPILAGASTDTQYF. CDR3 DNA sequence: TGTGCCAGCAGCCCTATCCTAGCGGGGGCCTCCACAGATACGCAGTATTTT.

V and J are TRBV10-3 and TRBJ1-4; unclear D gene. Germline lookup yields CDR1 ENHRY and CDR2 SYGVKD. The V gene lost 3 bases and the J gene lost 8 bases, with 10 bases spanning the gap. The CDR3 totals 13 residues. The CDR3 here is CAISEEPWEKLFF. CDR3 nucleotides: TGTGCCATCAGTGAAGAACCTTGGGAAAAACTGTTTTTT.

The chain is built from TRBV19 and TRBJ1-5; maybe TRBD1 (6 bases). V shed 5 bases and J shed 7 bases, with 18 bases lying between them. Germline V gene sequence: CDR1 LNHDA, CDR2 SQIVND (reference sequence). The CDR3 has 15 residues. The CDR3 loop is CASSSRAGGRQPQHF. As DNA, the CDR3 is TGTGCCAGTAGTTCCAGAGCGGGGGGGCGCCAGCCCCAGCATTTT.

This clonotype was observed at least ten times. The V and J genes are TRBV20-1 and TRBJ1-1; D is uncertain. Per the germline V gene, CDR1 is DFQATT and CDR2 is SNEGSKA (reference sequence). Trimming removed 5 bases at V and 0 bases at J, with 4 bases between. The CDR3 contains 11 residues. The CDR3 loop is CSAPLNTEAFF. The CDR3 coding sequence is TGCAGTGCTCCCCTGAACACTGAAGCTTTCTTT.

The gene calls are TRBV12-3 or TRBV12-4 and TRBJ1-5; no reliable D call. The CDR3 consists of 15 residues. Trimming cost V 5 bases and J 1 base, with 12 bases left between them. The CDR3 nucleotides read TGTGCCAGCAGTCCGGGCCGGGTCAGCAATCAGCCCCAGCATTTT. This translates into CASSPGRVSNQPQHF.

The V and J genes are TRBV21-1 and TRBJ1-1. TRBV21-1 is a listed pseudogene. This CDR3 has 14 amino acids. CDR3 sequence reads: CASSKAQLNTEAFF. The CDR3 DNA follows: TGTGCCAGCAGCAAAGCACAGCTGAACACTGAAGCTTTCTTT.

This clonotype was detected many times. The chain links TRBV21-1 to TRBJ2-1; TRBD1 reflects the table's D call only, with no check against the DNA. TRBV21-1 represents a pseudogene. The CDR3 contains 15 residues. The CDR3: CASSRRGQGRNEQFF. The CDR3 coding sequence is TGTGCCAGCAGCAGACGGGGACAGGGGCGCAATGAGCAGTTCTTC.

The V and J genes are TRBV3-1 and TRBJ1-5; tentatively, D is TRBD1 (6 bases). The germline V gene has CDR1 LGHDT and CDR2 YNNKEL (reference sequence). The CDR3 covers 14 residues. V lost 1 base to trimming and J lost 2 bases, with 6 bases between them. For the CDR3, the DNA is TGTGCCAGCAGCCAAGCAGGGGGCAATCAGCCCCAGCATTTT. It is translated as CASSQAGGNQPQHF. Looking up the rest from reference TRBV3-1 and TRBJ1-5 gives the full variable domain: DTAVSQTPKYLVTQMGNDKSIKCEQNLGHDTMYWYKQDSKKFLKIMFSYNNKELIINETVPNRFSPKSPDKAHLNLHINSLELGDSAVYFCASSQAGGNQPQHFGDGTRLSIL.

The chain's CDR3 is CASKGQAGRYNEQYF. The CDR3, as DNA: TGTGCCAGCAAAGGCCAAGCGGGACGCTACAATGAGCAGTACTTC. V usage is TRBV7-8 and J usage is TRBJ2-7, with 7 bases lining up with TRBD2. The CDR3 is 15 residues long. Germline CDR1 and CDR2: SGHVS and FQNEAQ. Trimming cost V 7 bases and J 7 bases; bases outside gene matches: 16.

Turning to this clonotype: The junction shows a germline mismatch at one end, possibly a read error. This rearrangement joins TRBV18 to TRBJ2-7; possibly TRBD2 for D (6 bases). The germline V gene encodes CDR1 KGHSH and CDR2 LQKENI. The CDR3 runs to 17 residues. CDR3 region: CACSPRPPGGSAYEQYF. The CDR3 DNA follows: TGTGCCTGCTCCCCACGGCCACCCGGGGGAAGTGCCTACGAGCAGTACTTC.